This T cell receptor (beta chain) was observed in a study of T cells after yellow fever vaccination. Whole-study results and caveats: Reappearing after the booster were most of the clones from primary vaccination (almost 97% CD4, around 90% CD8). A small share of clonotypes appeared in both CD4 and CD8 compartments.

This CDR3 region has 16 residues. Germline V gives CDR1 SGHTA, CDR2 FQGTGA. Losses at the gene ends were 5 bases for V and 0 bases for J; bases not matched to a gene: 7. A note on this clonotype: The target antigen is unknown.

TCRdb passed the 5' RACE reads through MiXCR, listing each CDR3 protein once. In the table there are approximately 550,000 distinct CDR3 sequences, approximately 15% of which are singletons. Sequencing used PBMCs, obtained on the day of the yellow fever booster vaccination. The receptor comes from a man younger than 40 who received the YFV17D yellow fever vaccine. This chain uses TRBV7-3 with TRBJ2-7, with TRBD2 matching 10 bases. The CDR3 DNA follows: TGTGCCAGCAGCCCCCCTAGCGGGAGAGACTCCTACGAGCAGTACTTC. Its protein is CASSPPSGRDSYEQYF.